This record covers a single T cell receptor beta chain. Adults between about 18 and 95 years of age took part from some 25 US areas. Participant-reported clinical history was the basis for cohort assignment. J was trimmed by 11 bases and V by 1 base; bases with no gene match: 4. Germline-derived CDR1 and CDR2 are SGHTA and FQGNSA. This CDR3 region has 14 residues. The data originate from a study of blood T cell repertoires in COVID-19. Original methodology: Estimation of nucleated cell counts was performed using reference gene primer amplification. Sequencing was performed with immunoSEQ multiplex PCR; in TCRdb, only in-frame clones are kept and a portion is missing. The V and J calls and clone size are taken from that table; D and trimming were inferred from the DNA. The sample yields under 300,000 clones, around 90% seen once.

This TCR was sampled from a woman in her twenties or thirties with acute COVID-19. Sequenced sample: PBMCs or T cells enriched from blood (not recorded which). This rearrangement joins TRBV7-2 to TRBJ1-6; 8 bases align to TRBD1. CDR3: CASSLETGETPLHF. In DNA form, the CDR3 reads TGTGCCAGCAGCTTAGAGACAGGGGAAACACCCCTCCACTTT.